Below are 29 T cell receptor beta chains sequenced from a single sample in a study of blood T cell repertoires in COVID-19. Only in-frame clones appear in the TCRdb table, and some are missing; sequencing was by immunoSEQ multiplex PCR. Altogether fewer than 250,000 clones are present, around 83% being singletons, with the ten largest covering roughly 7.6%. Material for sequencing was peripheral blood. All receptors come from a woman aged 50 to 65 with acute or convalescent COVID-19.

The chain joins TRBV11-3 to TRBJ1-1; no clear D gene. Germline V gene lookup returns CDR1 SGHNT and CDR2 YENEEA. CDR3 size: 15 residues. V lost 2 bases, J lost 1 base, and 11 bases lay in between. CDR3 nucleotide sequence: TGTGCCAGCAGCTTAAATTCATACGGGAACACTGAAGCTTTCTTT. It is translated as CASSLNSYGNTEAFF.

The genes are TRBV5-1 and TRBJ1-3; 7 bases are a match to TRBD1. Germline lookup yields CDR1 SGHRS and CDR2 YFSETQ. The CDR3 covers 18 residues. The V gene end was trimmed by 0 bases and the J gene end by 0 bases; junction bases not matched to a gene: 9. CDR3 DNA: TGCGCCAGCAGCTTGGGCCGGACGGGACAGAGCTCTGGAAACACCATATATTTT. It yields the protein CASSLGRTGQSSGNTIYF.

This sequence joins TRBV5-1 and TRBJ2-7; no firm D call. V was clipped by 0 bases and J by 4 bases, with 14 bases between them. The CDR3 runs to 15 residues. Germline V gives CDR1 SGHRS, CDR2 YFSETQ. This CDR3 reads CASSLEAPAGYEQYF. The CDR3 region has the DNA TGCGCCAGCAGCTTGGAAGCGCCGGCTGGGTACGAGCAGTACTTC.

The V call is TRBV5-4, the J call TRBJ2-2; 8 bases agree with TRBD2. J was trimmed by 5 bases and V by 4 bases; bases with no gene match: 4. The length of the CDR3 is 14 residues. Germline lookup yields CDR1 SGHNT and CDR2 YYREEE (reference sequence). For the CDR3, the DNA is TGTGCCAGCAGCGAAACTAGCGGAACCGGGGAGCTGTTTTTT. Protein product: CASSETSGTGELFF.

This chain connects TRBV7-2 to TRBJ1-6; D remains unclear. Looked up from germline, CDR1 is SGHTA and CDR2 is FQGNSA. V lost 5 bases and J lost 16, with 18 bases in between. This CDR3 contains 13 residues. CDR3 in amino acids: CASSPAPPVGLHF. The CDR3 coding sequence is TGTGCCAGCAGCCCCGCCCCCCCAGTCGGGCTCCACTTT.

This rearrangement joins TRBV25-1 to TRBJ2-7, with a possible D match to TRBD2 (5 bases). V was shortened by 8 bases and J by 0 bases, with 11 bases between the two germline ends. The CDR3 length is 13 residues. Germline V gene sequence: CDR1 MGHDK, CDR2 SYGVNS. CDR3 bases: TGTGCCAGCGGTAAGACTAACTCCTACGAGCAGTACTTC. Its protein product is CASGKTNSYEQYF.

CDR3 loop: CASSYRLAGLPYEQYF. CDR3 DNA sequence: TGTGCCAGCAGTTACCGACTAGCGGGATTACCCTACGAGCAGTACTTC. The chain recombines TRBV6-2 or TRBV6-3 with TRBJ2-7; 11 nucleotides align to TRBD2. Germline V lookup: CDR1 MNHEY, CDR2 SVGEGT. The CDR3 runs to 16 residues. Trimming cost V 2 bases and J 2 bases; bases outside gene matches: 5.

The chain has TRBV5-4 and TRBJ2-1, with TRBD2 matching over 8 bases. V dropped 3 bases and J dropped 8; count of bases not matched to a gene: 10. Germline CDR1 is SGHNT and CDR2 is YYREEE (reference sequence). This CDR3 is built from 15 residues. CDR3: CASSSGGRGRDEQFF. In DNA form, the CDR3 reads TGTGCCAGCAGCTCGGGAGGGCGGGGTCGTGATGAGCAGTTCTTC.

The chain carries TRBV6-5 and TRBJ2-7; 7 bases are shared with TRBD1. The J segment lost 3 bases and the V segment lost 4 bases, leaving 6 bases of the junction unmatched. The CDR3 loop spans 14 amino acids. Germline V gene lookup returns CDR1 MNHEY and CDR2 SVGAGI. CDR3 in amino acids: CASSLRNRGYEQYF. CDR3 nucleotides: TGTGCCAGCAGTTTACGGAACAGGGGCTACGAGCAGTACTTC.

This chain uses TRBV5-4 with TRBJ2-7; tentative D call: TRBD2 (5 bases). Looked up from germline, CDR1 is SGHNT and CDR2 is YYREEE (reference sequence). The V end lost 2 bases, the J end lost 5 bases, and 11 bases lay between the germline ends. The CDR3 has 13 residues. CDR3 nucleotide sequence: TGTGCCAGCAGCTTCGGAACGGAGGACGAGCAGTACTTC. Residues: CASSFGTEDEQYF. The entire variable domain, with the rest obtained from reference TRBV5-4 and TRBJ2-7, is as follows: ETGVTQSPTHLIKTRGQQVTLRCSSQSGHNTVSWYQQALGQGPQFIFQYYREEENGRGNFPPRFSGLQFPNYSSELNVNALELDDSALYLCASSFGTEDEQYFGPGTRLTVT.

This chain joins TRBV7-8 and TRBJ1-2; perhaps TRBD1 as D (5 bases). There are 15 residues in the CDR3. Looked up from germline, CDR1 is SGHVS and CDR2 is FQNEAQ. V was cut by 5 bases and J by 5 bases, with 18 bases left in between. This CDR3 is CASSPGPLRAYGYTF. The CDR3 DNA is TGTGCCAGCAGCCCAGGGCCCCTACGGGCATATGGCTACACCTTC.

The chain links TRBV15 to TRBJ2-3; 7 positions match TRBD2. J was trimmed by 5 bases and V by 4 bases; bases with no gene match: 15. The CDR3 runs to 17 residues. Germline assignment: CDR1 LNHNV and CDR2 YYDKDF (reference sequence). CDR3 protein: CATSIARTRSFEDTQYF. CDR3 coding DNA: TGTGCCACCAGCATTGCCAGGACTAGAAGTTTTGAAGATACGCAGTATTTT.

This clone was observed a few times. The chain links TRBV5-1 to TRBJ1-1; D might be TRBD1 (6 bases). The CDR3 is made up of 14 amino acids. Trimming took 2 bases from V and 6 from J, leaving 14 bases between them. In germline, CDR1 is SGHRS, CDR2 YFSETQ. The CDR3 bases are TGCGCCAGCAGCTTACGGACAGCGGATGCTGAAGCTTTCTTT. This codes for CASSLRTADAEAFF.

The V and J genes are TRBV18 and TRBJ2-2; 8 nucleotides agree with TRBD2. CDR3 length: 15 residues. The germline V gene has CDR1 KGHSH and CDR2 LQKENI. V shed 1 base, J shed 3 bases, and the junction held 1 base outside the gene matches. The CDR3: CASSPQREYTGELFF. DNA of the CDR3: TGTGCCAGCTCACCACAGCGGGAGTACACCGGGGAGCTGTTTTTT. The full variable domain, its missing parts supplied by reference TRBV18 and TRBJ2-2, is NAGVMQNPRHLVRRRGQEARLRCSPMKGHSHVYWYRQLPEEGLKFMVYLQKENIIDESGMPKERFSAEFPKEGPSILRIQQVVRGDSAAYFCASSPQREYTGELFFGEGSRLTVL.

The gene calls are TRBV27 and TRBJ1-1; TRBD1 matches 8 bases. The J segment lost 5 bases and the V segment lost 6 bases, leaving 8 bases of the junction unmatched. Germline V lookup: CDR1 MNHEY, CDR2 SMNVEV (reference sequence). This CDR3 contains 14 residues. CDR3 region: CASRPQGAETEAFF. DNA of the CDR3: TGTGCCAGCAGACCGCAGGGGGCAGAGACTGAAGCTTTCTTT.

The V call is TRBV14, the J call TRBJ2-3, with a possible D match to TRBD1 (6 bases). Germline V gene data show CDR1 as SGHDN and CDR2 as FVKESK. This CDR3 has 15 residues. Trimming pared 3 bases from V and 7 bases from J, leaving 17 bases between. The CDR3, as DNA: TGTGCCAGCAGCCAGTTCGGAAACAGGGCAAATACGCAGTATTTT. This translates into CASSQFGNRANTQYF.

This chain connects TRBV6-2 or TRBV6-3 to TRBJ2-1, with D perhaps TRBD2 (5 bases). Trimming removed 4 bases at V and 4 bases at J, with 17 bases between. The CDR3 spans 16 residues. Per germline, CDR1 MNHEY and CDR2 SVGEGT. The CDR3 sequence is CASSSGAAPSYNEQFF. DNA for the CDR3: TGTGCCAGCAGTTCAGGAGCGGCCCCTTCTTACAATGAGCAGTTCTTC.

The chain recombines TRBV20-1 with TRBJ1-6, with 11 bases aligning to TRBD1. The CDR3 has 15 amino acids. J was trimmed by 14 bases and V by 6 bases; bases with no gene match: 15. Germline V gene data show CDR1 as DFQATT and CDR2 as SNEGSKA (reference sequence). The CDR3 reads CSASWTGGSTSTLHF. The DNA of the CDR3 is TGCAGTGCCAGTTGGACAGGGGGCTCTACTTCGACCCTCCACTTT.

This clone was recorded once. The gene calls are TRBV19 and TRBJ2-2, with D possibly TRBD1 on 6 matching bases. V was cut by 5 bases and J by 5 bases, with 15 bases left in between. This CDR3 spans 15 amino acids. The V gene's germline CDR1 is LNHDA and CDR2 SQIVND (reference sequence). The CDR3 reads CASSLGTLGTGELFF. CDR3 nucleotide sequence: TGTGCCAGTAGTCTAGGGACACTTGGTACCGGGGAGCTGTTTTTT.

There are a few counts of this clone. The J gene is TRBJ1-2, the V gene TRBV28; 11 bases fit TRBD1. The CDR3 has 14 residues. In germline, CDR1 is MDHEN, CDR2 SYDVKM. The trim removed 4 bases at V and 8 bases at J, leaving 6 bases unmatched. DNA for the CDR3: TGTGCCAGCAGTTCAGGACAGGGGGCTAAAGGCTACACCTTC. It yields the protein CASSSGQGAKGYTF.

In this sample, this clone turned up once. Mismatch with germline at one junction end may stem from a read error. This chain uses TRBV19 with TRBJ1-5; D gene unclear. The length of the CDR3 is 14 residues. CDR1 is LNHDA, CDR2 SQIVND, per germline (reference sequence). The CDR3 nucleotides read TGTGCCAGTAGTCCCCTCAGTAGCGATCAGCCCCAGCATTTT. It specifies CASSPLSSDQPQHF.

The chain is built from TRBV7-7 and TRBJ2-2, with TRBD2 as a possible D gene (7 bases). CDR1 and CDR2 from the germline V gene are SSHAT and FNYEAQ (reference sequence). The CDR3 runs 15 residues. V shed 5 bases and J shed 6 bases, with 16 bases lying between them. CDR3 amino acids: CASSRRGGNPGELFF. CDR3 in DNA: TGTGCCAGCAGCCGCAGGGGAGGGAATCCCGGGGAGCTGTTTTTT.

This chain links TRBV5-4 with TRBJ2-3; no definite D call. V lost 1 base, J lost 1 base, and 10 bases lay in between. This CDR3 is 15 amino acids long. CDR1 and CDR2 from the germline V gene are SGHNT and YYREEE (reference sequence). CDR3 amino acids: CASSLMGLGTDTQYF. The DNA of the CDR3 is TGTGCCAGCAGCTTGATGGGCTTGGGCACAGATACGCAGTATTTT.

In nucleotides, the CDR3 is TGTGCCAGCAGCTTGGACAGGCCACCCTACGAGCAGTACTTC. This codes for CASSLDRPPYEQYF. The V call is TRBV11-2, the J call TRBJ2-7, with TRBD1 matching 7 bases. CDR1 and CDR2 from the germline V gene are SGHAT and FQNNGV. The ends lost 3 bases at V and 2 bases at J; junction bases unmatched: 4. The CDR3 runs 14 residues.

The V call is TRBV3-1 (or the pseudogene TRBV3-2), the J call TRBJ1-3; D is uncertain. Germline V gives CDR1 LGHDT, CDR2 YNNKEL (reference sequence). The CDR3 extends over 15 amino acids. The V end was cut by 3 bases, the J end by 2 bases, with 11 bases between. As DNA, the CDR3 is TGTGCCAGCAGCCAGCCAGGAGGAGCTGGAAACACCATATATTTT. It codes for CASSQPGGAGNTIYF.

V usage is TRBV19 and J usage is TRBJ2-3; 7 nucleotides agree with TRBD2. The germline gives CDR1 LNHDA, CDR2 SQIVND (reference sequence). V was pared by 5 bases and J by 4 bases, with 6 bases of the junction left unmatched. The CDR3 has 14 amino acids. CDR3 DNA: TGTGCCAGTAGTGCGGGGGACGCCCCAGATACGCAGTATTTT. Residues: CASSAGDAPDTQYF.

V is TRBV30 and J is TRBJ1-6; D call uncertain. The CDR3 runs 15 residues. Germline assignment: CDR1 GTSNPN and CDR2 SVGIG (reference sequence). V dropped 1 base and J dropped 9 bases, with 16 bases sitting between them. The CDR3 here is CAWSGPKTAGSPLHF. CDR3 in DNA: TGTGCCTGGAGTGGTCCAAAGACTGCGGGTTCACCCCTCCACTTT.

The chain employs TRBV4-1 and TRBJ2-1, with D maybe TRBD1 (5 bases). The germline gives CDR1 MGHRA, CDR2 YSYEKL. The CDR3 contains 14 residues. V gave up 0 bases and J gave up 10 bases, with 13 bases separating them. CDR3 in amino acids: CASSQEFSAGEQFF. CDR3 DNA: TGCGCCAGCAGCCAAGAGTTTTCTGCAGGGGAGCAGTTCTTC.

The CDR3 nucleotides read TGTGCCAGCAGGCCCTTAGCGGGAGAAGTCACCGGGGAGCTGTTTTTT. It translates to CASRPLAGEVTGELFF. This chain connects TRBV2 to TRBJ2-2, with TRBD2 matching 9 bases. V gave up 6 bases and J gave up 4 bases; unmatched junction bases: 9. Germline V CDR1 and CDR2: SNHLY, FYNNEI. The CDR3 covers 16 residues.